This T cell receptor beta chain was captured in a study of T cell repertoires in cytomegalovirus infection. CDR3 size: 11 residues. Trimming took 3 bases from V and 5 from J, leaving 7 bases between them. Per germline, CDR1 SQVTM and CDR2 ANQGSEA. MiXCR, run by TCRdb on the reads, gives a single entry per CDR3 protein. The sample yields around 630,000 distinct CDR3 sequences, 24% seen once. The TCR sequence derives from a human donor in good health (CMV status not recorded). Some clones in this sample may be carry-over from other donors' samples. This chain links TRBV29-1 with TRBJ1-2, with D unresolved. The sample comprised CD8+ T cells from PBMCs. The CDR3 nucleotides read TGCAGCGTTGAGGGTGTGTATGGCTACACCTTC. It codes for CSVEGVYGYTF.